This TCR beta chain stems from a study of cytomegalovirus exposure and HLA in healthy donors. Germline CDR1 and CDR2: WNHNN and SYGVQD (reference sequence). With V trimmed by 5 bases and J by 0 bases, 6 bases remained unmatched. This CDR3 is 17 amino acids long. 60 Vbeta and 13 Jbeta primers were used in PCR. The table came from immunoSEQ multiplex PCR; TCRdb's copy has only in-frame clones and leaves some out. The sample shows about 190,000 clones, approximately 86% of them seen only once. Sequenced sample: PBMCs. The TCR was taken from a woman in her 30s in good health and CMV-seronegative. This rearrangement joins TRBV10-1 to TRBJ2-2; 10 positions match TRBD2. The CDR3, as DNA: TGCGCCAGCAGTATGTCTAGCGGGGGACCGAACACCGGGGAGCTGTTTTTT. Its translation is CASSMSSGGPNTGELFF.